Reported below is one TCR beta chain. The target antigen is unknown. Germline V lookup: CDR1 SGHAT, CDR2 FQNNGV. Between the trimmed V and J ends, which lost 0 bases and 1 base, there was a span of 6 bases. CDR3 size: 14 residues. This sample's time point: persistent/refractory GD, antithyroid drugs over 5 years with positive TRAb. PBMCs were the source of the RNA used for TCR sequencing. This record belongs to a study of regulatory T cells in long-lasting Graves disease. Building the TCR beta libraries relied on iRepertoire HTBI primers, and CDR3 regions underwent Arm-PCR. MiXCR, run by TCRdb on the multiplex PCR reads, gives a single entry per CDR3 protein. The table shows 700,000 or so distinct CDR3 sequences, with about 30% occurring only once. Study outcomes and limitations: Patients with persistent disease showed a bias toward TRBV28, TRBJ1-2 and TRBJ2-5. Samples came from peripheral blood alone, without thyroid tissue.

This clonotype was sampled from a female donor with Graves disease. Sequenced material: peripheral blood mononuclear cells (PBMCs), taken when the disease was refractory, from a patient treated with antithyroid drugs. The V call is TRBV11-2, the J call TRBJ2-5, with D hard to call. CDR3 protein: CASSLDRLQETQYF. CDR3 nucleotide sequence: TGTGCCAGCAGCTTAGATCGGCTCCAAGAGACCCAGTACTTC.